Each of the 2 T cell receptor beta chains below was sequenced from the same sample in a study of T-cell reconstitution after alpha-beta-depleted transplantation in children. The library targeted TCRbeta and was prepared with unique molecular identifiers. TCRdb reprocessed the PCR reads via MiXCR and lists one record per CDR3 protein. The top ten hold approximately 5.4% of the sample, which has a few hundred thousand distinct CDR3 sequences, around 9.7% seen once. Here the sequenced sample was PBMCs from the stem cell graft donor, taken from the stem cell graft. The receptors stem from a human donor who donated a stem cell graft to a child with SCID.

This clonotype appeared many times. The chain carries TRBV5-1 and TRBJ1-1; tentatively, D is TRBD1 (6 bases). This CDR3 has 15 residues. CDR1 is SGHRS, CDR2 YFSETQ, per germline. The V end was cut by 6 bases, the J end by 6 bases, with 21 bases between. In nucleotides, the CDR3 is TGCGCCAGCAACTCGGGGGCTGACCCGGTCGCTGAAGCTTTCTTT. This encodes CASNSGADPVAEAFF.

This clonotype has a count of ten or more. This chain joins TRBV5-1 and TRBJ2-3; 7 bases are shared with TRBD2. J lost 2 bases, V lost 5 bases, and 5 bases had no gene match. The V gene's germline CDR1 is SGHRS and CDR2 YFSETQ. The CDR3 has 14 amino acids. The CDR3 coding sequence is TGCGCCAGCAGAACGGCGGGGGACACAGATACGCAGTATTTT. Translated: CASRTAGDTDTQYF.